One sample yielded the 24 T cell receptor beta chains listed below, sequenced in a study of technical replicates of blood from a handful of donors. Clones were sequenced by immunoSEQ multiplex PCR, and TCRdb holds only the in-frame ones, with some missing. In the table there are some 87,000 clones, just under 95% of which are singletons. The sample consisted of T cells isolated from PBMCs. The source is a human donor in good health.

This CDR3 reads CSSPGTNEQFF. CDR3 nucleotide sequence: TGCAGCTCACCGGGAACCAATGAGCAGTTCTTC. The V gene is TRBV29-1, the J gene TRBJ2-1; tentative D call: TRBD2 (5 bases). With 8 bases removed from V and 6 bases from J, the gap between germline ends came to 11 bases. Germline V gives CDR1 SQVTM, CDR2 ANQGSEA. This CDR3 is 11 amino acids long.

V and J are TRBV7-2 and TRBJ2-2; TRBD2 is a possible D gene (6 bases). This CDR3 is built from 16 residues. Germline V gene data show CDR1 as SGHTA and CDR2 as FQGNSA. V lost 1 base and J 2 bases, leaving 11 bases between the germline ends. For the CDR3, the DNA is TGTGCCAGCAGCTTAGTGAGTAGCGGTAACACCGGGGAGCTGTTTTTT. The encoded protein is CASSLVSSGNTGELFF.

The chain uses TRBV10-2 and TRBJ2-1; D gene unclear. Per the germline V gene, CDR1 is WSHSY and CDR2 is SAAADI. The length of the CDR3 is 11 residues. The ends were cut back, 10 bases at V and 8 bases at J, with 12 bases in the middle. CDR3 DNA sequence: TGCGCCACTGTGAACCGCGATGAGCAGTTCTTC. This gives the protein CATVNRDEQFF.

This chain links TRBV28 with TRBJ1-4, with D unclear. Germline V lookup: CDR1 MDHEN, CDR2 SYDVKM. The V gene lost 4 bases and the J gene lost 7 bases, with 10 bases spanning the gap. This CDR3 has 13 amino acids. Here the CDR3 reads CASSSYSPEKLFF. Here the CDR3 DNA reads TGTGCCAGCAGTTCGTACAGTCCTGAAAAACTGTTTTTT.

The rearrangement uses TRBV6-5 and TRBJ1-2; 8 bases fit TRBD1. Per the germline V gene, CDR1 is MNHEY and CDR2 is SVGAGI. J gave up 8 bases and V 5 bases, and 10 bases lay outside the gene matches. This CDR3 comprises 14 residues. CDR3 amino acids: CASSETGVLGGYTF. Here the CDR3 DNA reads TGTGCCAGCAGTGAGACAGGGGTTTTGGGGGGCTACACCTTC.

The CDR3 spells CATSRDLINEQFF. The CDR3 region has the DNA TGTGCCACCAGCAGAGATCTAATAAATGAGCAGTTCTTC. The chain joins TRBV15 to TRBJ2-1; D gene ambiguous. The V end was cut by 0 bases, the J end by 7 bases, with 7 bases between. Germline CDR1 and CDR2: LNHNV and YYDKDF (reference sequence). This CDR3 region has 13 residues.

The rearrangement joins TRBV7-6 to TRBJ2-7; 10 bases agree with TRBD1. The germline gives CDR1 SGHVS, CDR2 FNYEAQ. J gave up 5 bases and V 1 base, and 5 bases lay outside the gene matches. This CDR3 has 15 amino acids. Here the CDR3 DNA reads TGTGCCAGCAGCTTAGGGGGACAGGGGAAAGACGAGCAGTACTTC. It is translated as CASSLGGQGKDEQYF.

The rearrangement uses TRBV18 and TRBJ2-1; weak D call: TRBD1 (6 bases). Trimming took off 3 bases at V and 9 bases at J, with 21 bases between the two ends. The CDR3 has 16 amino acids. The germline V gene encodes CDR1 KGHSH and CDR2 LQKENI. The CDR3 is CASSPSTGSPTGEQFF. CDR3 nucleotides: TGTGCCAGCTCACCTTCAACAGGGTCCCCAACTGGTGAGCAGTTCTTC.

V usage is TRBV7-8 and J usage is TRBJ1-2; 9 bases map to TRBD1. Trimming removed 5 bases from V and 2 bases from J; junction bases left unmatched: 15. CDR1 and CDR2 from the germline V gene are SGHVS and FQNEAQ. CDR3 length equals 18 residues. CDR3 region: CASSHKLTGTGSNYGYTF. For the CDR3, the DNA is TGTGCCAGCAGCCACAAATTGACCGGGACAGGGTCGAACTATGGCTACACCTTC.

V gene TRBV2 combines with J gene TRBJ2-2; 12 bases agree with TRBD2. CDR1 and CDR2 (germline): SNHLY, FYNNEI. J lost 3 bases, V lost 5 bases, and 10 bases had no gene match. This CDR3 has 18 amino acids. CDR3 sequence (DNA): TGTGCCAGCAGTCGAACCAATCTAGCGGGAGGGGACACCGGGGAGCTGTTTTTT. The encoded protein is CASSRTNLAGGDTGELFF.

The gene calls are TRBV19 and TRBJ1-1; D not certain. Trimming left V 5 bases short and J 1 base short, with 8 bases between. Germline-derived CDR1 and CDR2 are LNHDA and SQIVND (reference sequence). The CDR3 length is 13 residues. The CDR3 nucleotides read TGTGCCAGTAGTTACAGACAGAACACTGAAGCTTTCTTT. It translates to CASSYRQNTEAFF.

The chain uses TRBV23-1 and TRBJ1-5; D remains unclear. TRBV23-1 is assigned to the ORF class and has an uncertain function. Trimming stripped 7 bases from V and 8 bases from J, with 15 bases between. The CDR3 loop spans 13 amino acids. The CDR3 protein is CASNFRGWEPQHF. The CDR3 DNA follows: TGCGCCAGCAACTTTAGAGGATGGGAGCCCCAGCATTTT.

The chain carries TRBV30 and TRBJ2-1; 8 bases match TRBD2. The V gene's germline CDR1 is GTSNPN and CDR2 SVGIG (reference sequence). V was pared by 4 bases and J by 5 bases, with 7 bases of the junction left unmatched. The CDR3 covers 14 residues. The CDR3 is CAWNYGAGDNEQFF. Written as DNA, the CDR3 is TGTGCCTGGAACTATGGAGCGGGGGACAATGAGCAGTTCTTC.

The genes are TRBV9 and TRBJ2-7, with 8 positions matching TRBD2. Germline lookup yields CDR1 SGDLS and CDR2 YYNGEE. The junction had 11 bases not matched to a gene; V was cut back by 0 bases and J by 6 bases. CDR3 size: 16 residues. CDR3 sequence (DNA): TGTGCCAGCAGCGTAGCTCCTCCGGGACTAGGTGGCGAGCAGTACTTC. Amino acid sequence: CASSVAPPGLGGEQYF. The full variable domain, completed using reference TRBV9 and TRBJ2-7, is DSGVTQTPKHLITATGQRVTLRCSPRSGDLSVYWYQQSLDQGLQFLIQYYNGEERAKGNILERFSAQQFPDLHSELNLSSLELGDSALYFCASSVAPPGLGGEQYFGPGTRLTVT.

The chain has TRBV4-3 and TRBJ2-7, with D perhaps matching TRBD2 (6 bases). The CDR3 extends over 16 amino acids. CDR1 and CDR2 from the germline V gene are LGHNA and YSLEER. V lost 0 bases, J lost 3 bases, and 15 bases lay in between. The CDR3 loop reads CASSQERQDYFYEQYF. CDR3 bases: TGCGCCAGCAGCCAAGAAAGGCAGGACTACTTCTACGAGCAGTACTTC.

The CDR3 here is CAWSAKGGRGYNEQFF. The CDR3, as DNA: TGTGCCTGGAGTGCAAAGGGCGGGAGGGGTTACAATGAGCAGTTCTTC. The chain carries TRBV30 and TRBJ2-1, with 9 bases aligning to TRBD2. J was trimmed by 4 bases and V by 1 base; bases with no gene match: 8. This CDR3 region has 16 residues. Looked up from germline, CDR1 is GTSNPN and CDR2 is SVGIG (reference sequence).

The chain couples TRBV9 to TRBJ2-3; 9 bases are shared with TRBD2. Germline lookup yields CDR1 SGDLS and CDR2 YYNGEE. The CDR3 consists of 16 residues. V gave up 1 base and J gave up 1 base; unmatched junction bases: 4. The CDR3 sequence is CASSVTRTSGTDTQYF. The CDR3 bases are TGTGCCAGCAGCGTAACCAGGACTAGCGGCACAGATACGCAGTATTTT. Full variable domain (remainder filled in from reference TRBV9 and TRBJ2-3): DSGVTQTPKHLITATGQRVTLRCSPRSGDLSVYWYQQSLDQGLQFLIQYYNGEERAKGNILERFSAQQFPDLHSELNLSSLELGDSALYFCASSVTRTSGTDTQYFGPGTRLTVL.

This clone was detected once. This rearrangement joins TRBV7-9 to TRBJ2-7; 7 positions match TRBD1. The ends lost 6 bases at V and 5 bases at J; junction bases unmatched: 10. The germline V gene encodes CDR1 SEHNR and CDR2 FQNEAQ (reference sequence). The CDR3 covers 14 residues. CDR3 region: CASRGISGGHEQYF. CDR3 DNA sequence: TGTGCCAGCAGAGGGATCTCAGGGGGACACGAGCAGTACTTC.

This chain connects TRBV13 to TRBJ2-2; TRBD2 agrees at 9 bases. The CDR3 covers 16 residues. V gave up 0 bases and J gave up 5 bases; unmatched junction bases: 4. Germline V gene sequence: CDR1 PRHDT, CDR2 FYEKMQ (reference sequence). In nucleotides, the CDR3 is TGTGCCAGCAGCTTAGGTCCGGCGGGAGGGACCGGGGAGCTGTTTTTT. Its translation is CASSLGPAGGTGELFF.

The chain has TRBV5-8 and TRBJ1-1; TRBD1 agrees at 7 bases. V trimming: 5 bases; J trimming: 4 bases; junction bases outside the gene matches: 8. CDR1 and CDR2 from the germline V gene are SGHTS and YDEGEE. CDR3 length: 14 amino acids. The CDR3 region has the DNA TGTGCCAGCAGATTCCAAGCAGGGGGCACTGAAGCTTTCTTT. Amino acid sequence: CASRFQAGGTEAFF. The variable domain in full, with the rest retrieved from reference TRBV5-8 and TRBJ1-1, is EAGVTQSPTHLIKTRGQQATLRCSPISGHTSVYWYQQALGLGLQFLLWYDEGEERNRGNFPPRFSGRQFPNYSSELNVNALELEDSALYLCASRFQAGGTEAFFGQGTRLTVV.

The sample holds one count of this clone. CDR3 coding DNA: TGTGCCAGCAGTGGCGCCGGACTAGCGTGGTACAATGAGCAGTTCTTC. This codes for CASSGAGLAWYNEQFF. The rearrangement uses TRBV25-1 and TRBJ2-1; 9 nucleotides align to TRBD2. The germline V gene encodes CDR1 MGHDK and CDR2 SYGVNS. V lost 4 bases and J lost 4; bases outside the gene matches: 8. The CDR3 length is 16 residues.

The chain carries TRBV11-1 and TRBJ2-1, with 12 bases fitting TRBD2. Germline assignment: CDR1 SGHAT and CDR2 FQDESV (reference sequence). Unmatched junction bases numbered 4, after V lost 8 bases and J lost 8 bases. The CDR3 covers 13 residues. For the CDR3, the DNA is TGTGCCAGCTGCCTAGCGGGAGGGTATGAGCAGTTCTTC. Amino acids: CASCLAGGYEQFF.

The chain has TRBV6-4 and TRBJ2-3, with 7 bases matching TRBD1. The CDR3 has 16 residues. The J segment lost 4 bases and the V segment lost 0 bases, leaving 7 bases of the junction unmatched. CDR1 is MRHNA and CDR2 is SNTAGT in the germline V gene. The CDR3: CASSDSIGGAADTQYF. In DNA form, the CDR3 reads TGTGCCAGCAGTGACTCGATAGGGGGCGCGGCAGATACGCAGTATTTT.

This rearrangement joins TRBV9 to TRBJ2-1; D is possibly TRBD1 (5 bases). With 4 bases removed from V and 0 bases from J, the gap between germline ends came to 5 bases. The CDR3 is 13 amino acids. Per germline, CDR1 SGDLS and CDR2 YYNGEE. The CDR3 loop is CASSTGSYNEQFF. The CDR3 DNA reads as TGTGCCAGCAGCACAGGCTCCTACAATGAGCAGTTCTTC.